This T cell receptor (beta chain) is from a study of blood T cell repertoires in COVID-19. Looking at the study overall: From the United States, Italy and Spain came samples of acute and convalescent COVID-19. PBMCs, B-cell-depleted T cells, or T cells were the source of the cDNA or gDNA that made up the material.

Source study methods: Counts of nucleated cells, estimated from reference gene primer amplification, were obtained. Profiling relied on immunoSEQ multiplex PCR, and the TCRdb table lists in-frame clones only, not all of them. V, J and clone size reflect that table, while D and trimming were determined from the DNA. The repertoire has approximately 74,000 clones, about four fifths of them found once; the top ten carry around 4.8%. The CDR3 length is 13 residues. CDR1 and CDR2 (germline): MNHEY, SVGAGI. Trimming removed 9 bases from V and 6 bases from J; junction bases left unmatched: 7. The rearrangement links TRBV6-5 to TRBJ1-5, with 8 bases lining up with TRBD1. The receptor was isolated from a woman over 75 with active or convalescent COVID-19. Sequencing used peripheral blood. CDR3 loop: CASQGARFQPQHF. Here the CDR3 DNA reads TGTGCCAGTCAGGGGGCGAGGTTTCAGCCCCAGCATTTT.